Following are 18 T cell receptor beta chains from one sample sequenced in a study of T cell responses to AZD1222 COVID-19 vaccine. Sequenced by immunoSEQ multiplex PCR; TCRdb stores in-frame clones only, minus some. This table has 200,000 or so clones, approximately 94% appearing once. This sample comprised peripheral blood, obtained on day 0 of AZD1222 vaccination. All receptors derive from an adult in good health.

The V and J genes are TRBV2 and TRBJ1-2; 12 bases fit TRBD1. Looked up from germline, CDR1 is SNHLY and CDR2 is FYNNEI. The V gene end was trimmed by 6 bases and the J gene end by 7 bases; junction bases not matched to a gene: 9. The CDR3 consists of 15 residues. CDR3 loop: CASSEPGQGASGYTF. CDR3 nucleotides: TGTGCCAGCAGCGAACCGGGACAGGGGGCGAGTGGCTACACCTTC.

V usage is TRBV28 and J usage is TRBJ2-7; 12 bases align to TRBD2. The CDR3 covers 16 residues. Germline values: CDR1 MDHEN, CDR2 SYDVKM. The junction had 10 bases not matched to a gene; V was cut back by 6 bases and J by 4 bases. CDR3 loop: CASRAYSTSGRYEQYF. The CDR3 DNA is TGTGCCAGCAGGGCCTACTCGACTAGCGGGAGATACGAGCAGTACTTC.

The V gene is TRBV11-2, the J gene TRBJ2-3, with TRBD1 as a possible D gene (5 bases). Germline values: CDR1 SGHAT, CDR2 FQNNGV. CDR3 length equals 13 residues. V lost 3 bases and J 4 bases, leaving 8 bases between the germline ends. The CDR3 reads CASSFRQSDTQYF. The CDR3 region has the DNA TGTGCCAGCAGCTTCAGACAGTCAGATACGCAGTATTTT.

V is TRBV29-1 and J is TRBJ2-7; maybe TRBD2 (6 bases). V lost 2 bases and J lost 7, with 9 bases in between. The length of the CDR3 is 11 residues. Germline CDR1 and CDR2: SQVTM and ANQGSEA. The CDR3 sequence is CSVEMGGEQYF. CDR3 nucleotides: TGCAGCGTTGAAATGGGAGGAGAGCAGTACTTC.

The rearrangement uses TRBV9 and TRBJ1-4, with D uncertain. Trimming shortened V by 0 bases and J by 1 base, and 10 bases separated the two germline ends. The CDR3 covers 16 residues. The germline CDR1 and CDR2 sequences are SGDLS and YYNGEE. In DNA, the CDR3 is TGTGCCAGCAGCGTAGATCACGGCCGAACTAATGAAAAACTGTTTTTT. It yields the protein CASSVDHGRTNEKLFF.

This chain joins TRBV6-5 and TRBJ1-3; D is uncertain. CDR1 MNHEY and CDR2 SVGAGI come from the germline V gene. The CDR3 covers 15 residues. V was shortened by 2 bases and J by 2 bases, with 10 bases between the two germline ends. CDR3 in amino acids: CASSYPGDTGNTIYF. The CDR3 coding sequence is TGTGCCAGCAGTTACCCAGGAGATACTGGAAACACCATATATTTT.

The chain recombines TRBV6-5 with TRBJ2-1; no firm D call. The V end was cut by 4 bases, the J end by 8 bases, with 15 bases between. The length of the CDR3 is 14 residues. Germline CDR1 reads MNHEY; CDR2 reads SVGAGI. Written as DNA, the CDR3 is TGTGCCAGCAGTTCCCCTGTCAGCCCCCATGAGCAGTTCTTC. It translates to CASSSPVSPHEQFF.

The table lists this clone with a few counts. The V call is TRBV5-4, the J call TRBJ2-1; D unclear. CDR1 is SGHNT and CDR2 is YYREEE in the germline V gene (reference sequence). The V gene lost 4 bases and the J gene lost 0 bases, with 11 bases spanning the gap. The CDR3 is made up of 15 amino acids. The CDR3 nucleotides are TGTGCCAGCAGCCTTCTGTCTAGCTCCTACAATGAGCAGTTCTTC. Its protein product is CASSLLSSSYNEQFF.

This sequence joins TRBV27 and TRBJ1-4; TRBD1 aligns across 12 bases. The V gene's germline CDR1 is MNHEY and CDR2 SMNVEV (reference sequence). After removal of 4 bases from V and 6 bases from J, the junction contained 6 bases not matched to a gene. The CDR3 is made up of 16 amino acids. CDR3: CASSSGQGAGDEKLFF. In DNA form, the CDR3 reads TGTGCCAGCAGTTCGGGACAGGGGGCGGGAGATGAAAAACTGTTTTTT.

The J gene is TRBJ1-5, the V gene TRBV6-4; the D is unclear. The CDR3 is made up of 17 amino acids. Germline assignment: CDR1 MRHNA and CDR2 SNTAGT. The V and J ends lost 0 bases and 3 bases respectively, with 15 bases between them. The CDR3 bases are TGTGCCAGCAGTGACTCAGCCCCCCGACATGCCAATCAGCCCCAGCATTTT. Its protein product is CASSDSAPRHANQPQHF.

This chain joins TRBV28 and TRBJ1-1; D unclear. Between the trimmed V and J ends, which lost 7 bases and 5 bases, there was a span of 17 bases. The CDR3 is 14 residues long. Germline assignment: CDR1 MDHEN and CDR2 SYDVKM. This CDR3 is CASTLSRIRTEAFF. The CDR3 DNA follows: TGTGCCAGCACCCTAAGCCGGATTAGGACTGAAGCTTTCTTT. The full variable domain, with the rest looked up from reference TRBV28 and TRBJ1-1, is DVKVTQSSRYLVKRTGEKVFLECVQDMDHENMFWYRQDPGLGLRLIYFSYDVKMKEKGDIPEGYSVSREKKERFSLILESASTNQTSMYLCASTLSRIRTEAFFGQGTRLTVV.

The rearrangement joins TRBV28 to TRBJ2-1, with 13 nucleotides matching TRBD2. V lost 7 bases, J lost 6 bases, and 3 bases stayed unmatched. This CDR3 contains 14 residues. The V gene's germline CDR1 is MDHEN and CDR2 SYDVKM. CDR3 in DNA: TGTGCCAGCATCCGACTAGCGGGAGGCAATGAGCAGTTCTTC. Encoded protein: CASIRLAGGNEQFF. The variable domain in full, completed from reference TRBV28 and TRBJ2-1, reads DVKVTQSSRYLVKRTGEKVFLECVQDMDHENMFWYRQDPGLGLRLIYFSYDVKMKEKGDIPEGYSVSREKKERFSLILESASTNQTSMYLCASIRLAGGNEQFFGPGTRLTVL.

V usage is TRBV7-9 and J usage is TRBJ2-7; TRBD2 matches 10 bases. Germline loops: CDR1 SEHNR, CDR2 FQNEAQ (reference sequence). V trimming: 5 bases; J trimming: 1 base; junction bases outside the gene matches: 14. This CDR3 contains 18 residues. CDR3: CASSPSGQETSGSYEQYF. CDR3 nucleotide sequence: TGTGCCAGCAGCCCTTCCGGACAGGAGACTAGCGGGTCCTACGAGCAGTACTTC.

This clone has only one observation. The chain carries TRBV3-1 (or the pseudogene TRBV3-2) and TRBJ2-5; D not resolved. V was clipped by 7 bases and J by 4 bases, with 13 bases between them. This CDR3 contains 13 residues. Germline loops: CDR1 LGHDT, CDR2 YNNKEL (reference sequence). The CDR3 loop reads CASIPTSRETQYF. Written as DNA, the CDR3 is TGTGCCAGCATCCCAACGTCCCGAGAGACCCAGTACTTC.

The rearrangement joins TRBV10-1 to TRBJ1-1; D uncertain. Trimming stripped 2 bases from V and 7 bases from J, with 11 bases between. This CDR3 is 13 amino acids long. CDR1 is WNHNN, CDR2 SYGVQD, per germline (reference sequence). In nucleotides, the CDR3 is TGCGCCAGCAGTGAGGTCTTGATGGGTGAAGCTTTCTTT. This codes for CASSEVLMGEAFF.

This clone was observed a single time. The chain uses TRBV14 and TRBJ2-7; 11 nucleotides line up with TRBD2. Per the germline V gene, CDR1 is SGHDN and CDR2 is FVKESK. This CDR3 contains 19 residues. V lost 4 bases, J lost 4 bases, and 18 bases stayed unmatched. This chain's CDR3 is CASSPTFRGRLAGKYEQYF. The CDR3 DNA is TGTGCCAGCAGCCCGACATTTCGGGGAAGACTAGCGGGAAAGTACGAGCAGTACTTC.

The CDR3 here is CASSEGSGTTKNIQYF. The CDR3 DNA is TGTGCCAGCAGTGAAGGCAGCGGGACAACCAAAAACATTCAGTACTTC. The gene calls are TRBV2 and TRBJ2-4; D perhaps matches TRBD2 (7 bases). V was shortened by 1 base and J by 2 bases, with 12 bases between the two germline ends. Germline assignment: CDR1 SNHLY and CDR2 FYNNEI. The CDR3 spans 16 residues.

The chain joins TRBV27 to TRBJ1-2, with D uncertain. Between the trimmed V and J ends, which lost 3 bases and 4 bases, there was a span of 15 bases. The CDR3 has 15 amino acids. Per the germline V gene, CDR1 is MNHEY and CDR2 is SMNVEV (reference sequence). The CDR3 spells CASSFHEPGAYGYTF. The DNA for the CDR3 is TGTGCCAGCAGTTTCCACGAGCCTGGCGCCTATGGCTACACCTTC.